Sequencing of this TCR beta chain was carried out in a study of T cell responses to AZD1222 COVID-19 vaccine. Method: immunoSEQ multiplex PCR; TCRdb's copy keeps in-frame clones and lacks some. This sample has some 150,000 clones; roughly 85% occur once, and the top ten carry 6.5% to 8.5%. V shed 4 bases and J 6 bases; nucleotides not matched to a gene: 7. This CDR3 is built from 14 residues. Germline V gene lookup returns CDR1 SGHRS and CDR2 YFSETQ. The receptor was derived from an adult who received the MenACWY meningococcal vaccine as a control. The source was peripheral blood, collected 28 days after the second dose of the MenACWY control vaccine. V usage is TRBV5-1 and J usage is TRBJ1-2; 9 bases match TRBD1. DNA for the CDR3: TGCGCCAGCAGCCCGACAGGGGGATCGGATGGCTACACCTTC. Protein product: CASSPTGGSDGYTF.